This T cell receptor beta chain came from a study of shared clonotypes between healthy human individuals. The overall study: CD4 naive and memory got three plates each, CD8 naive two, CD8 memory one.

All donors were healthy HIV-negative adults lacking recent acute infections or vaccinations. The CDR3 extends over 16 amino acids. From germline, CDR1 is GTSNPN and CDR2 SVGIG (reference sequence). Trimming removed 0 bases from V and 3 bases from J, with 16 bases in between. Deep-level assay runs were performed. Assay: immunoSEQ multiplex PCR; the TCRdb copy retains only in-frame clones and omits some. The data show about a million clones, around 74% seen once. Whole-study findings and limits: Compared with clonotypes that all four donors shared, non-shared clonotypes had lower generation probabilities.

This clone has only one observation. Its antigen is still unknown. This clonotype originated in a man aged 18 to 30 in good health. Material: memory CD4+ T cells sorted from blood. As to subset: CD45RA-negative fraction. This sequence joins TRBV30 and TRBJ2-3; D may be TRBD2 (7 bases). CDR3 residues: CAWSVWGGSGTDTQYF. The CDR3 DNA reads TGTGCCTGGAGTGTTTGGGGGGGCAGTGGTACAGATACGCAGTATTTT. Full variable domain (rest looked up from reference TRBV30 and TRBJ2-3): SQTIHQWPATLVQPVGSPLSLECTVEGTSNPNLYWYRQAAGRGLQLLFYSVGIGQISSEVPQNLSASRPQDRQFILSSKKLLLSDSGFYLCAWSVWGGSGTDTQYFGPGTRLTVL.